The rows below give T cell receptor beta chains drawn from one sample of a study of blood T cell repertoires in COVID-19. The protocol was immunoSEQ multiplex PCR, while the TCRdb copy is restricted to in-frame clones and leaves out a portion. The sample includes around 480,000 clones, approximately 88% of them seen just once. Specimen: peripheral blood. The receptors derive from a woman aged 45-60 years with COVID-19, enrolled during active disease. Each CDR3 is given with its conserved first and last residue. D genes are given only for firm matches. Clone size is stated in some rows and not others, as once, few, many or a class when expanded.

>TRBV5-1|-|TRBJ1-2|-
CASSSRGDDGYTF
TGCGCCAGCAGCTCTCGGGGGGACGATGGCTACACCTTC
>TRBV9|TRBD1|TRBJ2-7|-
CASSKTGSDYEQYF
TGTGCCAGCAGCAAGACAGGGTCCGACTACGAGCAGTACTTC
>TRBV3-1/TRBV3-2|TRBD1|TRBJ2-7|-
CASSHGQGIYEQYF
TGTGCCAGCAGCCACGGACAGGGAATCTACGAGCAGTACTTC
>TRBV10-1|TRBD2|TRBJ2-3|-
CASSERGGSNTQYF
TGCGCCAGCAGCGAGCGGGGGGGCTCGAATACGCAGTATTTT
>TRBV6-5|-|TRBJ2-4|once
CASRQGLQNIQYF
TGTGCCAGCAGACAGGGTTTGCAAAACATTCAGTACTTC
>TRBV3-1/TRBV3-2|TRBD1|TRBJ1-2|-
CASSPGQHGYTF
TGTGCCAGCAGCCCGGGACAGCATGGCTACACCTTC
>TRBV6-5|-|TRBJ1-2|-
CASSRLGNYGYTF
TGTGCCAGCAGCCGGCTCGGGAACTATGGCTACACCTTC
>TRBV27|-|TRBJ2-2|-
CASSRYLDSSANTGELFF
TGTGCCAGCAGTCGATACCTGGACAGTTCCGCGAACACCGGGGAGCTGTTTTTT
>TRBV9|TRBD1|TRBJ1-1|-
CASSPGGTVTMNTEAFF
TGTGCCAGCAGCCCGGGGGGGACAGTGACTATGAACACTGAAGCTTTCTTT
>TRBV21-1|-|TRBJ2-5|-
CASSKASLQETQYF
TGTGCCAGCAGCAAAGCATCACTCCAAGAGACCCAGTACTTC
>TRBV7-9|-|TRBJ1-2|few
CASSLGLAGNYGYTF
TGTGCCAGCAGCTTGGGTTTGGCGGGTAACTATGGCTACACCTTC
>TRBV30|-|TRBJ1-4|-
CAWRREANEKLFF
TGTGCCTGGAGACGGGAGGCTAATGAAAAACTGTTTTTT
>TRBV7-8|-|TRBJ1-5|-
CALGGDQPQHF
TGTGCCTTAGGAGGAGATCAGCCCCAGCATTTT
>TRBV30|-|TRBJ1-2|once
CAWSLGDGYTF
TGTGCCTGGAGCTTGGGAGATGGCTACACCTTC
>TRBV18|TRBD1|TRBJ2-2|-
CASSPRTQGALIGELFF
TGTGCCAGCTCACCCAGGACGCAGGGGGCTTTGATCGGGGAGCTGTTTTTT
>TRBV7-9|-|TRBJ2-3|-
CASTQTSAGSSDTQYF
TGTGCCAGCACCCAAACCTCGGCGGGGAGCTCAGATACGCAGTATTTT
>TRBV13|-|TRBJ2-3|-
CASSVRGSDTQYF
TGTGCCAGCAGCGTCAGGGGATCAGATACGCAGTATTTT
>TRBV28|TRBD1|TRBJ1-2|-
CASSFPTAGTGGTFNYGYTF
TGTGCCAGCAGTTTCCCGACAGCCGGGACAGGGGGAACATTCAACTATGGCTACACCTTC
>TRBV13|-|TRBJ1-1|once
CASSPGKLQAFF
TGTGCCAGCAGCCCAGGCAAACTCCAGGCTTTCTTT
>TRBV14|TRBD1|TRBJ2-7|-
CASSQELRTGEIEQYF
TGTGCCAGCAGCCAAGAGCTCCGGACAGGGGAAATCGAGCAGTACTTC
>TRBV5-6|TRBD1|TRBJ1-1|-
CASSSGTATYEAFF
TGTGCCAGCAGCTCCGGGACAGCCACCTATGAAGCTTTCTTT
>TRBV3-1/TRBV3-2|TRBD1|TRBJ2-7|-
CASSQGQGPYEQYF
TGTGCCAGCAGCCAAGGACAGGGCCCATACGAGCAGTACTTC
>TRBV19|TRBD1|TRBJ2-5|-
CASSVRQGMKTQYF
TGTGCCAGTAGTGTAAGACAGGGAATGAAGACCCAGTACTTC
>TRBV7-9|-|TRBJ1-3|once
CASSRGQSQNTIYF
TGTGCCAGCAGCCGTGGACAATCCCAGAACACCATATATTTT
>TRBV30|-|TRBJ1-6|-
CAWSVVSSYNSPLHF
TGTGCCTGGAGTGTTGTGAGCTCCTATAATTCACCCCTCCACTTT
>TRBV12-3/TRBV12-4|-|TRBJ2-3|-
CASNFAPGDTQYF
TGTGCCAGCAATTTCGCTCCAGGGGATACGCAGTATTTT
>TRBV5-8|-|TRBJ1-1|-
CASSRLDGGFEAFF
TGTGCCAGCAGCCGCCTGGACGGCGGGTTTGAAGCTTTCTTT
>TRBV5-1|TRBD2|TRBJ2-1|-
CASSWGGGAVEQFF
TGCGCCAGCAGCTGGGGCGGGGGGGCCGTTGAGCAGTTCTTC
>TRBV11-2|-|TRBJ1-4|-
CASSSPGRGRINEKLFF
TGTGCCAGCAGCTCCCCGGGGCGAGGGAGGATTAATGAAAAACTGTTTTTT
>TRBV27|-|TRBJ2-2|-
CASSQDRLNTGELFF
TGTGCCAGCAGTCAGGACAGACTAAACACCGGGGAGCTGTTTTTT
>TRBV9|TRBD2|TRBJ2-5|once
CASSVLGLALETQYF
TGTGCCAGCAGCGTATTGGGACTAGCGTTGGAGACCCAGTACTTC
>TRBV18|TRBD1|TRBJ1-1|-
CASSPTTGAPNTEAFF
TGTGCCAGCTCACCTACGACAGGGGCTCCCAACACTGAAGCTTTCTTT